This T cell receptor beta chain was profiled in a study of tumor-infiltrating lymphocytes in localized non-small cell lung cancer. About the research overall: Patients included smokers and never-smokers with various histologies, some sampled after neoadjuvant chemotherapy. Tumor tissue and non-adjacent uninvolved lung came from each patient.

Germline V gene data show CDR1 as ENHRY and CDR2 as SYGVKD. The CDR3 is 13 amino acids. The V and J ends lost 10 bases and 0 bases, in that order; junction bases with no gene match: 3. Worth noting for this clone: What it binds is unknown.

Only in-frame clones appear in the TCRdb table, and some are missing; sequencing was by immunoSEQ multiplex PCR. The sample yields about 15,000 clones, 75% to 85% seen once. Study-level findings and limits: Compared with uninvolved lung, tumors showed higher T cell infiltration by TCRbeta sequencing.

The receptor was isolated from a human donor with non-small cell lung cancer. The chain is built from TRBV10-3 and TRBJ1-3, with 7 bases matching TRBD1. The sequenced sample was uninvolved lung tissue not adjacent to the tumor. In nucleotides, the CDR3 is TGTGCCACCCGGGACAGCTCTGGAAACACCATATATTTT. It encodes CATRDSSGNTIYF.